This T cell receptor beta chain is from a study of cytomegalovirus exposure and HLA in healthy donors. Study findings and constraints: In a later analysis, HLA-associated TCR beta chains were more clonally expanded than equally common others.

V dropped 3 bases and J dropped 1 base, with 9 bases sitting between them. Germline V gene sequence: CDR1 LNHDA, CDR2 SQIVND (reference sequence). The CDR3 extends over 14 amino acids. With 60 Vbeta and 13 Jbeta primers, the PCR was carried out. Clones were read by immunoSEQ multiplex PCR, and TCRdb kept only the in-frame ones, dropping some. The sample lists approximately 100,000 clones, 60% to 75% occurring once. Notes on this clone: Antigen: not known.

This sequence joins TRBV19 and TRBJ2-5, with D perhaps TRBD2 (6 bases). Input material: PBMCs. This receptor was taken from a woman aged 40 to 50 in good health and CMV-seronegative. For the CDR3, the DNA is TGTGCCAGTAGTATTGGGGGGTCCCAAGAGACCCAGTACTTC. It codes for CASSIGGSQETQYF.